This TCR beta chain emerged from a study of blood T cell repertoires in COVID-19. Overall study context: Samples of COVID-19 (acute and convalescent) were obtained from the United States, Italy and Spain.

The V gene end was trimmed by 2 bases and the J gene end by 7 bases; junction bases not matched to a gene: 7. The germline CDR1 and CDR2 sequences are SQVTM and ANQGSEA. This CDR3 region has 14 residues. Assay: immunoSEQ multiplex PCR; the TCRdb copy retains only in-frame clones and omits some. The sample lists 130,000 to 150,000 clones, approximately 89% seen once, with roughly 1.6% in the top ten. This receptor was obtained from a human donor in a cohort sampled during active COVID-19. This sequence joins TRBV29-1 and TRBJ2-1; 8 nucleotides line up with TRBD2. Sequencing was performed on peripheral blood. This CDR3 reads CSVERGSGGNEQFF. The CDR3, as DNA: TGCAGCGTTGAAAGAGGCAGCGGGGGAAATGAGCAGTTCTTC.